The TCR beta chain described here comes from a study of human T cells and chemical hapten exposure. This clonotype was recorded once. This CDR3 has 18 residues. V was trimmed by 2 bases and J by 3 bases, leaving 25 bases between them. Per the germline V gene, CDR1 is DFQATT and CDR2 is SNEGSKA (reference sequence). Stated time point: pre-sensitization, week 0. Indicated treatment: therapeutic diphenylcyclopropenone sensitization with weekly scalp DPC. TCRdb called the RACE reads again in MiXCR, with one record for every CDR3 protein. This sample has tens of thousands of distinct CDR3 sequences, with nearly 10% found just once.

The starting material was whole blood, obtained in connection with sensitization to the hapten diphenylcyclopropenone (DPC). The chain uses TRBV20-1 and TRBJ1-1; possibly TRBD1 for D (6 bases). This sequence originates from a woman aged 40 to 49 with alopecia areata. Some clones in this sample may be carry-over from other donors' samples. CDR3 sequence (DNA): TGCAGTGCTAGATCGACAGGATACTGGGGCAGGAGGGACACTGAAGCTTTCTTT. Amino acids: CSARSTGYWGRRDTEAFF.